Listed below are T cell receptor beta chains from one sample, sequenced in a study of CD8 T cells in ankylosing spondylitis. TCRdb fed the 5' RACE reads into MiXCR, producing one record per CDR3 protein. The profile shows 250,000 to 400,000 distinct CDR3 sequences, more than 9% of them singletons. Input material: blood, either unsorted or a sorted T cell fraction (not recorded which). These receptors were taken from a female donor with ankylosing spondylitis or in good health (not recorded which). CDR3s include the opening cysteine and the closing phenylalanine or tryptophan. D genes are given only for firm matches. Some rows have no size entry. The others give once, few or many, or a class for an expanded clone.

D | J | size | V | CDR3 | DNA
TRBD2 | TRBJ2-7 | many | TRBV7-2 | CASSLSGTSGRGYEQYF | TGTGCCAGCAGCTTATCCGGGACTAGCGGGAGGGGGTACGAGCAGTACTTC
TRBD1 | TRBJ2-3 | many | TRBV11-2 | CASSIRQGAEDTQYF | TGTGCCAGCAGCATAAGACAGGGGGCGGAAGATACGCAGTATTTT
TRBD1 | TRBJ1-4 | . | TRBV3-1 | CASSQWQGDEKLFF | TGTGCCAGCAGCCAATGGCAGGGGGATGAAAAACTGTTTTTT
. | TRBJ2-3 | many | TRBV28 | CASTELPDTQYF | TGTGCCAGCACGGAACTCCCAGATACGCAGTATTTT
. | TRBJ2-5 | many | TRBV15 | CATSRDPWETQYF | TGTGCCACCAGCAGAGATCCATGGGAGACCCAGTACTTC
. | TRBJ2-5 | few | TRBV9 | CASSVARGSQETQYF | TGTGCCAGCAGCGTAGCTAGGGGCAGCCAAGAGACCCAGTACTTC
TRBD1 | TRBJ2-7 | many | TRBV27 | CASSLGRSRTGAYEQYF | TGTGCCAGCAGTTTGGGGAGGTCTCGGACAGGGGCCTACGAGCAGTACTTC
. | TRBJ1-5 | many | TRBV28 | CASSLPRGPQHF | TGTGCCAGCAGTTTACCGAGGGGGCCCCAGCATTTT
. | TRBJ2-7 | many | TRBV5-5 | CASSFPMQGQSYEQYF | TGTGCCAGCAGCTTCCCAATGCAGGGTCAGTCCTACGAGCAGTACTTC
TRBD2 | TRBJ2-1 | . | TRBV20-1 | CSAGPLAGGPVEQFF | TGCAGTGCGGGCCCTCTGGCGGGAGGGCCGGTTGAGCAGTTCTTC
TRBD1 | TRBJ1-2 | many | TRBV10-3 | CAISARDSLYGYTF | TGTGCCATCAGTGCGCGGGACAGTCTCTATGGCTACACCTTC
. | TRBJ2-7 | many | TRBV10-3 | CAIKVTASSYEQYF | TGTGCCATCAAGGTGACAGCAAGCTCCTACGAGCAGTACTTC
. | TRBJ1-6 | many | TRBV10-1 | CASSASLWNSPLHF | TGCGCCAGCAGTGCATCCTTGTGGAATTCACCCCTCCACTTT
. | TRBJ2-7 | . | TRBV19 | CASSSYGAGDEQYF | TGTGCCAGTAGTAGTTATGGCGCCGGGGACGAGCAGTACTTC
. | TRBJ1-1 | many | TRBV4-3 | CASSQGTGLAEAFF | TGCGCCAGCAGCCAGGGTACAGGGTTGGCTGAAGCTTTCTTT
. | TRBJ2-5 | many | TRBV7-9 | CASSLGSAVGSETQYF | TGTGCCAGCAGCTTAGGTTCCGCAGTTGGTTCGGAGACCCAGTACTTC
. | TRBJ2-2 | few | TRBV20-1 | CSATKGVGGELFF | TGCAGTGCCACGAAAGGGGTCGGCGGGGAGCTGTTTTTT
. | TRBJ2-4 | . | TRBV7-8 | CASSLGTQNIQYF | TGTGCCAGCAGCTTAGGGACACAAAACATTCAGTACTTC
TRBD1 | TRBJ2-5 | . | TRBV11-1 | CASSYWGQGAGGETQYF | TGTGCCAGCAGCTACTGGGGACAGGGGGCCGGCGGGGAGACCCAGTACTTC
TRBD1 | TRBJ1-2 | . | TRBV27 | CASRGQGIPYGYTF | TGTGCCAGCAGGGGACAGGGGATCCCCTATGGCTACACCTTC
. | TRBJ1-3 | . | TRBV29-1 | CSVAQGNAGNTIYF | TGCAGCGTTGCTCAGGGGAACGCTGGAAACACCATATATTTT
. | TRBJ2-2 | . | TRBV27 | CASSSSFAITGELFF | TGTGCCAGCAGTTCTTCTTTCGCCATCACCGGGGAGCTGTTTTTT
. | TRBJ1-1 | few | TRBV20-1 | CSALGELNTEAFF | TGCAGTGCCCTCGGGGAGTTGAACACTGAAGCTTTCTTT
. | TRBJ2-5 | . | TRBV5-5 | CASRQQGRETQYF | TGTGCCAGCAGACAACAGGGGAGGGAGACCCAGTACTTC
. | TRBJ1-5 | many | TRBV6-1 | CASGRYSNQPQHF | TGTGCCAGCGGGCGTTATAGCAATCAGCCCCAGCATTTT